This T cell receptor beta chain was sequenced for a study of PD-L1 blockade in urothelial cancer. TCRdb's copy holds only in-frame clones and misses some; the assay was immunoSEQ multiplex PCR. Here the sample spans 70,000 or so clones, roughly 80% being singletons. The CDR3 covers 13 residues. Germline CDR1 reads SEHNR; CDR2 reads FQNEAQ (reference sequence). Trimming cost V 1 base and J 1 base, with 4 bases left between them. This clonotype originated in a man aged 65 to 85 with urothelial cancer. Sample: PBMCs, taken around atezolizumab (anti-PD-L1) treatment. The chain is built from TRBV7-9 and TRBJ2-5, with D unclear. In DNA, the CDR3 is TGTGCCAGCAGCTTAGGCAGCCAAGAGACCCAGTACTTC. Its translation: CASSLGSQETQYF.